A single sample is the source of the 27 T cell receptor beta chains below, sequenced in a study of blood T cells in healthy people across ages (dated by TCRdb to 2014 to 2015). Preparation of the library involved 5' RACE. Sequencing instrument: Illumina HiSeq 2500. A second PCR of roughly 6 to 12 cycles was performed with a sample-barcoded 5' primer and a J-beta primer mix. TCRdb redid the processing of the public reads, applying fastp at Q25 and MiXCR, and retained in-frame beta chains. Each entry is one CDR3 protein sequence, shown with its most common DNA and genes. Within this sample are 850,000 or so distinct CDR3 sequences, with more than 25% of them counted one time only. Clones ranked in the top ten supply approximately 15% of the sample. The specimen was blood. The receptors derive from a woman of 80 years or more in good health.

With regard to this clonotype: One end of the junction does not line up with germline, which may come from a read error. This rearrangement joins TRBV7-2 to TRBJ1-2, with D tentatively TRBD1 (6 bases). The length of the CDR3 is 17 residues. The germline CDR1 and CDR2 sequences are SGHTA and FQGNSA. CDR3 amino acids: CASSLTRGRGNNYDYTF. Written as DNA, the CDR3 is TGTGCCAGCAGCCTTACCCGGGGCAGGGGAAATAACTATGACTACACCTTC.

This clonotype occurred many times. The chain links TRBV12-3 or TRBV12-4 to TRBJ2-1; 13 bases align to TRBD2. The CDR3 extends over 16 amino acids. After removal of 7 bases from V and 6 bases from J, the junction contained 9 bases not matched to a gene. The CDR3 here is CASKPWGLAGLNEQFF. The CDR3 nucleotides read TGTGCCAGCAAGCCCTGGGGACTAGCGGGACTCAATGAGCAGTTCTTC.

This clonotype was detected many times. The chain carries TRBV7-2 and TRBJ2-5, with D perhaps matching TRBD2 (6 bases). In germline, CDR1 is SGHTA, CDR2 FQGNSA. Trimming cost V 3 bases and J 5 bases, with 10 bases left between them. The CDR3 sequence is 13 residues long. CDR3 sequence: CASSLRLEETQYF. The CDR3 region has the DNA TGTGCCAGCAGCTTGCGACTAGAGGAGACCCAGTACTTC.

Notes on this clonotype: A much larger clone lies one base from this, so it may be a read error. The chain has TRBV4-3 and TRBJ2-1, with 8 bases that match TRBD1. V lost 0 bases to trimming and J lost 8 bases; unmatched junction nucleotides: 12. Germline-derived CDR1 and CDR2 are LGHNA and YSLEER. The CDR3 sequence is 17 residues long. CDR3 bases: TGCGCCAGCAGCCAAGATACGGACAGGGATTATATCGATGAGCAGTTCTTC. Translated: CASSQDTDRDYIDEQFF.

This chain joins TRBV29-1 and TRBJ1-5; a weak D match, TRBD1 (5 bases). The CDR3 is 12 residues long. Germline V gene data show CDR1 as SQVTM and CDR2 as ANQGSEA. V lost 7 bases, J lost 3 bases, and 10 bases lay in between. The CDR3 sequence is CSAGHFNQPQHF. As DNA, the CDR3 is TGCAGCGCCGGACACTTCAATCAGCCCCAGCATTTT.

CDR3 nucleotide sequence: TGTGCCAACAGAGACAACACTGAAGCTTTCTTT. This gives the protein CANRDNTEAFF. V usage is TRBV2 and J usage is TRBJ1-1; D gene ambiguous. Germline loops: CDR1 SNHLY, CDR2 FYNNEI. Between the trimmed V and J ends, which lost 10 bases and 2 bases, there was a span of 8 bases. CDR3 size: 11 residues.

This clonotype was seen repeatedly, ten times or more. V and J are TRBV6-6 and TRBJ2-1; D may be TRBD2 (5 bases). CDR1 and CDR2 (germline): MNHNY, SVGAGI (reference sequence). CDR3 size: 13 residues. V was clipped by 2 bases and J by 10 bases, with 12 bases between them. The CDR3 DNA is TGTGCCAGCAGTTACGAGGGAATAAGGGAGCAGTTCTTC. This sequence encodes CASSYEGIREQFF.

This chain joins TRBV20-1 and TRBJ2-1, with D possibly matching TRBD2 (6 bases). The CDR3 is 15 residues long. The V gene lost 0 bases and the J gene lost 10 bases, with 19 bases spanning the gap. In germline, CDR1 is DFQATT, CDR2 SNEGSKA (reference sequence). The CDR3 nucleotides read TGCAGTGCTAGAGATATGGGACTCCCTCCGGCGGAGCAGTTCTTC. Protein: CSARDMGLPPAEQFF.

This clonotype came up many times. The rearrangement uses TRBV7-9 and TRBJ1-6, with 7 bases identical to TRBD1. Germline CDR1 and CDR2: SEHNR and FQNEAQ (reference sequence). V shed 3 bases and J 6 bases; nucleotides not matched to a gene: 2. There are 14 residues in the CDR3. The CDR3 DNA is TGTGCCAGCAGCTTGGGACAGTTTAATTCACCCCTCCACTTT. It translates to CASSLGQFNSPLHF.

The gene calls are TRBV7-9 and TRBJ2-1; tentative D call: TRBD2 (6 bases). Germline CDR1 SEHNR, CDR2 FQNEAQ (reference sequence). The CDR3 has 19 amino acids. V lost 1 base to trimming and J lost 0 bases, with 19 bases between them. CDR3 sequence (DNA): TGTGCCAGCAGCTTAGTCTCACCTCGGGGGAAGAGCTCCTACAATGAGCAGTTCTTC. Encoded protein: CASSLVSPRGKSSYNEQFF.

The chain employs TRBV6-6 and TRBJ1-2; 11 positions agree with TRBD1. Germline CDR1 and CDR2: MNHNY and SVGAGI (reference sequence). The V gene end was trimmed by 4 bases and the J gene end by 5 bases; junction bases not matched to a gene: 9. CDR3 size: 16 residues. The CDR3 nucleotides are TGTGCCAGCAGTTCCGTGGACAGGGGGCATGGGTATGGCTACACCTTC. Protein: CASSSVDRGHGYGYTF.

The genes are TRBV20-1 and TRBJ2-7; possibly TRBD2 for D (7 bases). Germline V gene lookup returns CDR1 DFQATT and CDR2 SNEGSKA (reference sequence). Trimming stripped 6 bases from V and 1 base from J, with 19 bases between. CDR3 size: 15 residues. The CDR3 nucleotides read TGCAGTGCCCGGGTGGGCGGGGGCATATCCTACGAGCAGTACTTC. Its translation: CSARVGGGISYEQYF.

V usage is TRBV27 and J usage is TRBJ1-1; D remains ambiguous. CDR1 is MNHEY, CDR2 SMNVEV, per germline (reference sequence). CDR3 size: 14 residues. V was pared by 6 bases and J by 7 bases, with 18 bases between. CDR3 in amino acids: CASSPSPRVGEAFF. The CDR3 DNA reads as TGTGCCAGCAGCCCCTCCCCAAGGGTGGGTGAAGCTTTCTTT.

This clonotype was recorded at least ten times. The chain uses TRBV10-3 and TRBJ2-7; a possible D gene is TRBD1 (6 bases). The germline CDR1 and CDR2 sequences are ENHRY and SYGVKD. Trimming left V 6 bases short and J 4 bases short, with 13 bases between. CDR3 size: 13 residues. CDR3 amino acids: CAISEDRKYEQYF. DNA of the CDR3: TGTGCCATCAGCGAAGACAGGAAATACGAGCAGTACTTC.

This clonotype has just a few counts. J is TRBJ1-6 and V is TRBV5-5; D remains unclear. The CDR3 is 15 amino acids. CDR1 is SGHKS and CDR2 is YYEKEE in the germline V gene (reference sequence). Trimming left V 0 bases short and J 10 bases short, with 14 bases between. CDR3 sequence reads: CASSLVVTSFSPLHF. The CDR3 DNA sequence: TGTGCCAGCAGCTTGGTGGTTACTAGTTTCTCACCCCTCCACTTT.

This clonotype was seen many times. The chain employs TRBV20-1 and TRBJ2-4; D may be TRBD1 or TRBD2 (5 bases each). The germline V and J ends were trimmed by 3 bases and 10 bases, with 19 bases remaining between them. The germline gives CDR1 DFQATT, CDR2 SNEGSKA (reference sequence). There are 14 residues in the CDR3. The CDR3, as DNA: TGCAGTGCTAGTGGGGGTGACCGCTCCGAGATTCAGTACTTC. Translated: CSASGGDRSEIQYF.

Concerning this clonotype itself: A much larger clone differs by one base, so this may be a read error. The J gene is TRBJ2-5, the V gene TRBV24-1, with 7 bases identical to TRBD2. The CDR3 totals 15 residues. The germline CDR1 and CDR2 sequences are KGHDR and SFDVKD. Trimming took 4 bases from V and 11 from J; bases not matched to a gene: 15. The CDR3 DNA follows: TGTGCCACCAGTGAAACCGGGACTAACAACAATGAGCAGTACTTC. This gives the protein CATSETGTNNNEQYF.

At least ten counts were recorded for this clonotype. This rearrangement joins TRBV9 to TRBJ2-7; 9 nucleotides align to TRBD2. The germline gives CDR1 SGDLS, CDR2 YYNGEE. J lost 5 bases, V lost 3 bases, and 15 bases had no gene match. The CDR3 covers 17 residues. The CDR3 DNA reads as TGTGCCAGCAGCGAGAAGACCGGGACTAGCCTTAACGACGAGCAGTACTTC. Protein sequence: CASSEKTGTSLNDEQYF.

This clonotype has ten or more counts. The V and J genes are TRBV5-1 and TRBJ2-2, with 11 bases matching TRBD1. This CDR3 region has 17 residues. Germline V gives CDR1 SGHRS, CDR2 YFSETQ. V trimming: 3 bases; J trimming: 5 bases; junction bases outside the gene matches: 9. The CDR3 coding sequence is TGCGCCAGCAGCTCGACCGGACAGGGGGCAGTAACCGGGGAGCTGTTTTTT. Amino acids: CASSSTGQGAVTGELFF.

The chain links TRBV5-1 to TRBJ1-6; no firm D call. The CDR3 is made up of 15 amino acids. Trimming pared 0 bases from V and 5 bases from J, leaving 9 bases between. Germline values: CDR1 SGHRS, CDR2 YFSETQ. CDR3 protein: CASSLDGWNNSPLHF. The DNA for the CDR3 is TGCGCCAGCAGCTTGGACGGTTGGAATAATTCACCCCTCCACTTT.

The chain couples TRBV6-5 to TRBJ1-5, with D maybe TRBD1 (5 bases). This CDR3 is built from 15 residues. Germline-derived CDR1 and CDR2 are MNHEY and SVGAGI. Trimming took 6 bases from V and 4 from J, leaving 16 bases between them. CDR3 nucleotide sequence: TGTGCCAGCAGGTCCTCCCCAGGGCCAAATCAGCCCCAGCATTTT. Its translation is CASRSSPGPNQPQHF.

This clonotype came up a few times. Given a much more abundant clone one base away, this may be a read error. V usage is TRBV20-1 and J usage is TRBJ2-1; 7 bases match TRBD1. The DNA end is a closer match to TRBJ2-7, so the J assignment may be wrong. The germline gives CDR1 DFQATT, CDR2 SNEGSKA (reference sequence). The CDR3 has 14 amino acids. Written as DNA, the CDR3 is TGCAGTACACCCGGGACAGCCTATTACAATGAGCAGTACTTC. Protein: CSTPGTAYYNEQYF.

This rearrangement joins TRBV10-3 to TRBJ1-2; D is perhaps TRBD1 (5 bases). V was clipped by 0 bases and J by 0 bases, with 8 bases between them. Looked up from germline, CDR1 is ENHRY and CDR2 is SYGVKD. The CDR3 extends over 15 amino acids. CDR3 sequence reads: CAISESDSANYGYTF. The CDR3 bases are TGTGCCATCAGTGAGTCAGACAGCGCTAACTATGGCTACACCTTC.

The chain recombines TRBV6-6 with TRBJ2-1; 9 nucleotides line up with TRBD2. Germline V gives CDR1 MNHNY, CDR2 SVGAGI (reference sequence). The CDR3 is 13 amino acids. Trimming at V came to 7 bases and at J to 9 bases, leaving 7 bases not matched to a gene. The CDR3 bases are TGTGCCAGCACCCTGCGGGGGGGCAGTGAGCAGTTCTTC. Encoded protein: CASTLRGGSEQFF.

The gene calls are TRBV6-2 or TRBV6-3 and TRBJ2-2; 10 nucleotides agree with TRBD2. The germline gives CDR1 MNHEY, CDR2 SVGEGT. There are 16 residues in the CDR3. Germline trimming cut 1 base from V and 4 bases from J; bases unmatched to any gene: 3. The CDR3 spells CASSYLAGGLTGELFF. The CDR3 DNA follows: TGTGCCAGCAGTTACTTAGCGGGGGGACTCACCGGGGAGCTGTTTTTT.

This clonotype appeared a single time. This chain uses TRBV29-1 with TRBJ2-1, with D perhaps being TRBD1 or TRBD2 (5 bases each). V was shortened by 8 bases and J by 10 bases, with 15 bases between the two germline ends. Germline assignment: CDR1 SQVTM and CDR2 ANQGSEA. This CDR3 is 11 amino acids long. CDR3: CSSEVGTEQFF. CDR3 nucleotides: TGCAGCTCTGAGGTCGGGACCGAGCAGTTCTTC.

Points on this clonotype: Just one base apart from a much larger clone, this may be a read error. The rearrangement joins TRBV21-1 to TRBJ2-3; the table gives TRBD2 as D, unverified against the DNA. TRBV21-1 is labeled a pseudogene. This CDR3 comprises 16 residues. The CDR3 bases are TGTGCCAGCAGCAATAGTCCCCGCACGGGCACAGATATGCAGTATTTT. Encoded protein: CASSNSPRTGTDMQYF.